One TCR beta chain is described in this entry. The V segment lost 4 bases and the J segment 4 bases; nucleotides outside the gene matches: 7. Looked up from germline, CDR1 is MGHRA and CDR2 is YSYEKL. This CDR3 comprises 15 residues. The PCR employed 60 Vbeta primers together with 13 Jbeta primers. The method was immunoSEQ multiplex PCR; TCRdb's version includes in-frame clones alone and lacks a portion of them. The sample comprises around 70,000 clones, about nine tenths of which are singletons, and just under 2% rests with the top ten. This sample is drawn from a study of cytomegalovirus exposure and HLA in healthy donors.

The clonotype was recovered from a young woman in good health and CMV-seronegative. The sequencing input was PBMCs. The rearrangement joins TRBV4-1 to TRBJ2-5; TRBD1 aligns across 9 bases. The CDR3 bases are TGCGCCAGCAGCCTTTGGGACAGGGTAGCAGAGACCCAGTACTTC. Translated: CASSLWDRVAETQYF.